The rows below give T cell receptor beta chains drawn from one sample of a study of T-cell reconstitution after alpha-beta-depleted transplantation in children. TCRdb itself ran the PCR reads through MiXCR, one entry per CDR3 protein. Found here are roughly 30,000 distinct CDR3 sequences, 5% to 7% of them singletons; the top ten hold 25% to 30%. This material consisted of peripheral blood, taken 60 days after TCRalphabeta/CD19-depleted stem cell transplant. The receptors here all came from a child younger than two who had a stem cell transplant for acute myeloid leukemia, so the T cells may come from the graft donor. Each CDR3 is given with its conserved first and last residue. The D gene is left open where the match is weak. Clone size is given for some rows only: seen once, a few or many times, or a class if the clone is expanded.

j_call	d_call	clone_size	v_call	cdr3_nt	cdr3_aa
TRBJ2-5	TRBD2	many	TRBV29-1	TGCAGCGTTGAAGATCCGGAAACTAGCGGGGAAGAGACCCAGTACTTC	CSVEDPETSGEETQYF
TRBJ2-2	NA	many	TRBV4-2	TGTGCCAGCAGCCAAGAGGACGGGGAGCTGTTTTTT	CASSQEDGELFF
TRBJ2-1	NA	NA	TRBV7-9	TGTGCCAGCAGCTGGACTGGGGCGGACCGCTCCTACAATGAGCAGTTCTTC	CASSWTGADRSYNEQFF
TRBJ1-2	NA	many	TRBV7-9	TGTGCCAGCACTGGGGGGAACTATGGCTACACCTTC	CASTGGNYGYTF
TRBJ2-2	NA	many	TRBV29-1	TGCAGCGTTGAAGGGGGTAGGAAGGCCGGGGAGCTGTTTTTT	CSVEGGRKAGELFF
TRBJ2-7	NA	many	TRBV18	TGTGCCAGCTCACCATCGACAGAGTCCTCTATAGAGCAGTACTTC	CASSPSTESSIEQYF
TRBJ2-3	TRBD2	NA	TRBV11-2	TGTGCCAGCAGCCTTAAGGTTACTAGCGGGGGGAGCACAGATACGCAGTATTTT	CASSLKVTSGGSTDTQYF
TRBJ2-1	NA	many	TRBV7-8	TGTGCCAGCAGCTTAGCTGGGGTCACAGGTCTACCCTACAATGAGCAGTTCTTC	CASSLAGVTGLPYNEQFF
TRBJ2-5	NA	NA	TRBV7-2	TGTGCCAGCAGCCTACTCGGATCCGGACCCCAAGAGACCCAGTACTTC	CASSLLGSGPQETQYF
TRBJ2-1	TRBD1	many	TRBV6-5	TGTGCCAGCAACCTACAGGGGGCAGGGGAGCAGTTCTTC	CASNLQGAGEQFF
TRBJ2-3	NA	many	TRBV20-1	TGCAGTGCTTCGGGACCCCCGGTCGTCGATACGCAGTATTTT	CSASGPPVVDTQYF
TRBJ2-2	NA	many	TRBV11-1	TGTGCCAGCAGCTCCCCCTCGGGCCAGGGAAGTAAAGGCGGGGAGCTGTTTTTT	CASSSPSGQGSKGGELFF
TRBJ2-1	NA	many	TRBV29-1	TGCAGCGGTCGGGACTTAAATTACAATGAGCAGTTCTTC	CSGRDLNYNEQFF